Reported below is one T cell receptor (beta chain). Antigen unknown. Preparation of TRB cDNA libraries relied on 5' RACE carrying UMI labels. From its re-call of the 5' RACE reads, TCRdb lists each CDR3 protein once, without DNA. This sample contains some 100,000 distinct CDR3 sequences. The sample originates from a study of CXCR3-negative and CXCR3-positive naive CD8 T cells. Study outcomes and limitations: More hydrophobic TRB CDR3s were found in CXCR3-positive naive cells than in CXCR3-negative naive cells.

Germline-derived CDR1 and CDR2 are SGHTA and FQGNSA. CDR3 length: 13 amino acids. The rearrangement links TRBV7-2 to TRBJ2-7. The sequence was collected from a human donor in good health. Some clones in this sample may be carry-over from other donors' samples. The sequenced sample consisted of naive CXCR3+ CD8+ T cells from blood. The subset: CD45RO-CCR7+CD27+CD95- naive CD8+ T cells expressing CXCR3 (TNR3+). The CDR3 protein is CASSLADSYEQYF.